This T cell receptor (beta chain) came from a study of cytomegalovirus exposure and HLA in healthy donors. V was clipped by 2 bases and J by 5 bases; unmatched bases: 1. The germline V gene has CDR1 SEHNR and CDR2 FQNEAQ (reference sequence). This CDR3 contains 13 residues. It was with 60 Vbeta and 13 Jbeta primers that the PCR ran. TCRdb's copy holds only in-frame clones and misses some; the assay was immunoSEQ multiplex PCR. The data show 150,000 to 200,000 clones, 60% to 80% seen once. The sequence was obtained from a man aged 45 to 65 in good health and CMV-seropositive. The material sequenced was PBMCs. This chain connects TRBV7-9 to TRBJ1-2; 8 bases map to TRBD1. In nucleotides, the CDR3 is TGTGCCAGCAGCTTACAGGGGGCGTATGGCTACACCTTC. Its translation is CASSLQGAYGYTF.